The clone carrying this T cell receptor (beta chain) was seen only a few times. Its target is not known. Using its own MiXCR run on the 5' RACE reads, TCRdb lists one record per CDR3 protein. The repertoire has a few hundred thousand distinct CDR3 sequences, 9.6% of them found once; the top ten carry 3%. The data belong to a study of identical twins. Study results and limitations: The authors drew conclusions from cross-sectional statistical analysis rather than following the same donors.

This CDR3 is 15 amino acids long. Trimming pared 2 bases from V and 1 base from J, leaving 10 bases between. Germline-derived CDR1 and CDR2 are MNHNS and SASEGT. The sample was also linked to a second study, of yellow fever vaccine responses in identical twins. That work contributes: Twin vaccine T cell responses reportedly seemed partly convergent, partly personalized.

The material sequenced was PBMCs. The gene calls are TRBV6-1 and TRBJ2-3, with D unresolved. The clonotype originates from a woman between 18 and 30 years old in good health. The CDR3 DNA is TGTGCCAGCAGTGAACCCCCCGCGGGCACAGATACGCAGTATTTT. Translation: CASSEPPAGTDTQYF.